This record covers a single TCR beta chain. Its antigen remains unidentified. These data come from a study of OX40 agonist ivuxolimab in advanced cancers. Across the whole study: The patients' treatment was ivuxolimab, an agonistic anti-OX40 (CD134) antibody. Intravenous ivuxolimab was administered to patients every 2 weeks at 0.01 to 10 mg/kg. Findings and caveats of the study: No determination was made of the antigen specificity of the expanded peripheral T cells. Averaged across samples, CD8+ T cells carried more expanded clones than CD4+ did.

Trimming removed 5 bases at V and 5 bases at J, with 12 bases between. The CDR3 totals 13 residues. Germline CDR1 KGHSH, CDR2 LQKENI. Libraries were prepared by immunoSEQ multiplex PCR; TCRdb keeps only in-frame clonotypes and omits some of them. The table records 80,000 to 95,000 clones, 70% to 90% of them present only once. This sequence originates from an adult with an advanced solid tumor such as melanoma, head and neck, liver or kidney cancer. The sample was CD4+ or CD8+ T cells sorted from blood, taken in a trial of the OX40 agonist ivuxolimab. The V call is TRBV18, the J call TRBJ2-5, with a tentative D call TRBD2 (5 bases). Here the CDR3 DNA reads TGTGCCAGCTCATCGGGGAGAGGGGAGACCCAGTACTTC. Protein: CASSSGRGETQYF.